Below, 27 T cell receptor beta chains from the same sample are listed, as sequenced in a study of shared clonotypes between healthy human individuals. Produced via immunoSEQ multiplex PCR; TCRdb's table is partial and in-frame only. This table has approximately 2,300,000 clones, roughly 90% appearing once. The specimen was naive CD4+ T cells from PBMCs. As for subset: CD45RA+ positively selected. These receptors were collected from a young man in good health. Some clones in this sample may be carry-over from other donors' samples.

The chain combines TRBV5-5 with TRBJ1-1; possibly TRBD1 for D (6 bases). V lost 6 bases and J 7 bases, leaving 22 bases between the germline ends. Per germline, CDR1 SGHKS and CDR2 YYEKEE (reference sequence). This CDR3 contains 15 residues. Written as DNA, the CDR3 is TGTGCCAGCAACTCGCCTGTGGGCGTAGGGGGTGAAGCTTTCTTT. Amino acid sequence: CASNSPVGVGGEAFF.

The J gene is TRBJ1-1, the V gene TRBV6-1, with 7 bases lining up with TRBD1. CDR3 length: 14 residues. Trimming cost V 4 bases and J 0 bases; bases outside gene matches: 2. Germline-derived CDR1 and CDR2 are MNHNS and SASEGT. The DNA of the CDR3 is TGTGCCAGCAGTGGGGACAGCATGAACACTGAAGCTTTCTTT. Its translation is CASSGDSMNTEAFF.

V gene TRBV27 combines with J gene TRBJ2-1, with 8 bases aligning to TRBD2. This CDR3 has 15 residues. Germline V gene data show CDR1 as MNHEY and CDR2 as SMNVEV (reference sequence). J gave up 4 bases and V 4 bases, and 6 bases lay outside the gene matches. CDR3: CASSSLGGGYNEQFF. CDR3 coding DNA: TGTGCCAGCAGTTCCCTCGGCGGGGGGTACAATGAGCAGTTCTTC.

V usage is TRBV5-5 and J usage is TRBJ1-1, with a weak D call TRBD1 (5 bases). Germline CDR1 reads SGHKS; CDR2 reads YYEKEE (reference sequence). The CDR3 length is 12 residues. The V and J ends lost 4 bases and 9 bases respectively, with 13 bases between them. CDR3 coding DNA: TGTGCCAGCAGCCCCAGCGGGGGTAAAGCTTTCTTT. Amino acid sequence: CASSPSGGKAFF.

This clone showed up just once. This chain's CDR3 is CASSYRIPGQGYTF. For the CDR3, the DNA is TGTGCCAGCAGTTATCGGATCCCAGGGCAAGGCTACACCTTC. The V and J genes are TRBV27 and TRBJ1-2, with D possibly matching TRBD1 (5 bases). This CDR3 spans 14 amino acids. The ends were cut back, 4 bases at V and 8 bases at J, with 17 bases in the middle. Germline CDR1 and CDR2: MNHEY and SMNVEV (reference sequence).

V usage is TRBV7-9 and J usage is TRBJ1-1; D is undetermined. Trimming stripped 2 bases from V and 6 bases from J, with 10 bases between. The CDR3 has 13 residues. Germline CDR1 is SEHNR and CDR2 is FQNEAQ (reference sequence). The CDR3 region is CASSLMTGAEAFF. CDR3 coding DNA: TGTGCCAGCAGCTTAATGACCGGTGCTGAAGCTTTCTTT.

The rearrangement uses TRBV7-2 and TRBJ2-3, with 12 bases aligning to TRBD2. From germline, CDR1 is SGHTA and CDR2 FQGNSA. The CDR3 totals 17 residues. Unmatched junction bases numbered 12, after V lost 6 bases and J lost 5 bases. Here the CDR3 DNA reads TGTGCCAGCAGTTCCCGCTGGACTAGCGGGACCCAAGATACGCAGTATTTT. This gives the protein CASSSRWTSGTQDTQYF.

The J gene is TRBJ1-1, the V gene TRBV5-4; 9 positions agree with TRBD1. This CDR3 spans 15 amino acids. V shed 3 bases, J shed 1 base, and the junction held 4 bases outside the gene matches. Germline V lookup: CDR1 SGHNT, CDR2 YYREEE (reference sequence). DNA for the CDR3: TGTGCCAGCAGCTGGAGGACAGGGGCGAACACTGAAGCTTTCTTT. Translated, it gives CASSWRTGANTEAFF.

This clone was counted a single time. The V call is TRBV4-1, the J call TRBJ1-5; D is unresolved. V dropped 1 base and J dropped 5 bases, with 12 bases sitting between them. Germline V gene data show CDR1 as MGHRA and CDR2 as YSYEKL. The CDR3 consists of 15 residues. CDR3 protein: CASSQGFGTDQPQHF. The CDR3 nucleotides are TGCGCCAGCAGCCAAGGCTTTGGCACCGATCAGCCCCAGCATTTT.

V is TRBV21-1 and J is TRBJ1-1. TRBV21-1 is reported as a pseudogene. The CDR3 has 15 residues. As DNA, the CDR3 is TGTGCCAGCAGCAAATCTAGGAGGGTAAACGCTGAAGCTTTCTTT. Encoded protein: CASSKSRRVNAEAFF.

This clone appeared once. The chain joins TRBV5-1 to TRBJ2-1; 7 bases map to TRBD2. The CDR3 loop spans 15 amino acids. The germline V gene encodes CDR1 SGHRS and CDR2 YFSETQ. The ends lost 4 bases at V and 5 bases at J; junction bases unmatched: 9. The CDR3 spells CASSLLASGHNEQFF. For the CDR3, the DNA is TGCGCCAGCAGCCTTCTGGCTAGCGGCCACAATGAGCAGTTCTTC.

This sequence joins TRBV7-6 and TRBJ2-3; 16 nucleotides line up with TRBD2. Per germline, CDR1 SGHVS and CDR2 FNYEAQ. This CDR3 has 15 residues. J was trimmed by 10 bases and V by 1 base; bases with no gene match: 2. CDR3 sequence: CASSLGGTSGRAQYF. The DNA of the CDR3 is TGTGCCAGCAGCTTAGGGGGGACTAGCGGGAGGGCGCAGTATTTT.

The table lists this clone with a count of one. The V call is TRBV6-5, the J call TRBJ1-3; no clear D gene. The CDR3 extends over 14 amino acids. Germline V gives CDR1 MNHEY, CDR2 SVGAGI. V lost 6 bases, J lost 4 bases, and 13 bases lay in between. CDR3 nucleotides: TGTGCCAGCAGGAGAGAAGGCTCCGGAAACACCATATATTTT. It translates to CASRREGSGNTIYF.

CDR3 protein: CASSASVYQETQYF. The CDR3 nucleotides are TGTGCCAGCAGTGCCTCAGTTTACCAAGAGACCCAGTACTTC. V gene TRBV2 combines with J gene TRBJ2-5; D uncertain. Germline CDR1 and CDR2: SNHLY and FYNNEI. V lost 4 bases and J 0 bases, leaving 9 bases between the germline ends. The CDR3 is 14 amino acids.

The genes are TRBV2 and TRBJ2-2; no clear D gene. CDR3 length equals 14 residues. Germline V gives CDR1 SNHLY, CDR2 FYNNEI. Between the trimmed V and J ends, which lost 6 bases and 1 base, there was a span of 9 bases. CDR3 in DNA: TGTGCCAGCAGAACCGACATGAACACCGGGGAGCTGTTTTTT. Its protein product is CASRTDMNTGELFF. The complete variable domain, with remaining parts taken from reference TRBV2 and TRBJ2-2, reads EPEVTQTPSHQVTQMGQEVILRCVPISNHLYFYWYRQILGQKVEFLVSFYNNEISEKSEIFDDQFSVERPDGSNFTLKIRSTKLEDSAMYFCASRTDMNTGELFFGEGSRLTVL.

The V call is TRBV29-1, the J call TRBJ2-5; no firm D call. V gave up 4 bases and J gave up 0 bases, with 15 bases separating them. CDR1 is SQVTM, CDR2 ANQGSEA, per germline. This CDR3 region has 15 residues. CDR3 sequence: CSVVLPGWYQETQYF. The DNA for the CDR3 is TGCAGCGTTGTTCTGCCAGGCTGGTACCAAGAGACCCAGTACTTC. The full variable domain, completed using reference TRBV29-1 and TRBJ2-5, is SAVISQKPSRDICQRGTSLTIQCQVDSQVTMMFWYRQQPGQSLTLIATANQGSEATYESGFVIDKFPISRPNLTFSTLTVSNMSPEDSSIYLCSVVLPGWYQETQYFGPGTRLLVL.

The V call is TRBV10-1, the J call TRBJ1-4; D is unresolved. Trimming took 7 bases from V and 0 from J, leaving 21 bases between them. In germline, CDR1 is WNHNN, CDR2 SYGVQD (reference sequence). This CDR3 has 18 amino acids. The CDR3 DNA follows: TGCGCCAGCACACGCATTTCACAGTTACTATCAACTAATGAAAAACTGTTTTTT. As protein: CASTRISQLLSTNEKLFF.

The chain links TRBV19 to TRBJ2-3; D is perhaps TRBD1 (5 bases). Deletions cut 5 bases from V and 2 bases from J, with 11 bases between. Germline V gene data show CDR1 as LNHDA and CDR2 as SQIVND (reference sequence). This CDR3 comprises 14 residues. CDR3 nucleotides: TGTGCCAGTAGTCGCGACAGATCCACAGATACGCAGTATTTT. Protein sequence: CASSRDRSTDTQYF.

CDR3 residues: CASSQRGFGAGGNNEQFF. Written as DNA, the CDR3 is TGCGCCAGCAGCCAAAGGGGTTTCGGAGCGGGAGGGAACAATGAGCAGTTCTTC. The rearrangement uses TRBV4-3 and TRBJ2-1; 10 nucleotides line up with TRBD2. The CDR3 is 18 residues long. Germline V gene data show CDR1 as LGHNA and CDR2 as YSLEER. The V segment lost 2 bases and the J segment 5 bases; nucleotides outside the gene matches: 12.

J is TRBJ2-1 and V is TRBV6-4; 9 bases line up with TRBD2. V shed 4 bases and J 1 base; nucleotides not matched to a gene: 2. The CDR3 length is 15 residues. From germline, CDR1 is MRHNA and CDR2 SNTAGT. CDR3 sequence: CASSASGGSYNEQFF. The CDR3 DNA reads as TGTGCCAGCAGTGCGAGCGGGGGGTCCTACAATGAGCAGTTCTTC.

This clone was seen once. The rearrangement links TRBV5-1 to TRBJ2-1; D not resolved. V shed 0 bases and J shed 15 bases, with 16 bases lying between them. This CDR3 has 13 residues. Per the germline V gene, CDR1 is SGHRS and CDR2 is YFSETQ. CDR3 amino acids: CASSLDQIPDLFF. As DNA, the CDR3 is TGCGCCAGCAGCTTGGACCAGATACCGGATCTGTTCTTC.

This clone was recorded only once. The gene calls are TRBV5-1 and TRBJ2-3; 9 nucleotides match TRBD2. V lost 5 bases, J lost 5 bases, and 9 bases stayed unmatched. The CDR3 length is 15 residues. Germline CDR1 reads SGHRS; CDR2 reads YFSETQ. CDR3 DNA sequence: TGCGCCAGCAGTCTTAGCGGGAGAAGCGGAGATACGCAGTATTTT. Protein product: CASSLSGRSGDTQYF.

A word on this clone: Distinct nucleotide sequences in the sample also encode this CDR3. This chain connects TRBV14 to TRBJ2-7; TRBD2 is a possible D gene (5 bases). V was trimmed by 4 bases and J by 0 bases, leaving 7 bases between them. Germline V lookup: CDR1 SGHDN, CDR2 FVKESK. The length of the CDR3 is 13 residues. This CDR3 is CASSRRDSYEQYF. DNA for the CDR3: TGTGCCAGCAGCCGACGGGACTCCTACGAGCAGTACTTC. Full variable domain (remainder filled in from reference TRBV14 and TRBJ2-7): EAGVTQFPSHSVIEKGQTVTLRCDPISGHDNLYWYRRVMGKEIKFLLHFVKESKQDESGMPNNRFLAERTGGTYSTLKVQPAELEDSGVYFCASSRRDSYEQYFGPGTRLTVT.

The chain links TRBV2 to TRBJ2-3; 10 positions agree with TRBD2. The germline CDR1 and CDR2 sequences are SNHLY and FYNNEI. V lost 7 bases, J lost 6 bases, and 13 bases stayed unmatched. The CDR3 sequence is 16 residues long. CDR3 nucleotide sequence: TGTGCCAGCATTGGAGGACTAGCGGAGTCCTGGGATACGCAGTATTTT. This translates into CASIGGLAESWDTQYF. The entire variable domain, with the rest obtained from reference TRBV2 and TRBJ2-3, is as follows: EPEVTQTPSHQVTQMGQEVILRCVPISNHLYFYWYRQILGQKVEFLVSFYNNEISEKSEIFDDQFSVERPDGSNFTLKIRSTKLEDSAMYFCASIGGLAESWDTQYFGPGTRLTVL.

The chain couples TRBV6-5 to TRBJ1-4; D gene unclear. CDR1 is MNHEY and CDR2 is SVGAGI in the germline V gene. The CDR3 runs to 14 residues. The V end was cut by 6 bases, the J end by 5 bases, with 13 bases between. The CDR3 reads CASSSGYTNEKLFF. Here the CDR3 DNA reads TGTGCCAGCAGCTCCGGGTACACAAATGAAAAACTGTTTTTT.

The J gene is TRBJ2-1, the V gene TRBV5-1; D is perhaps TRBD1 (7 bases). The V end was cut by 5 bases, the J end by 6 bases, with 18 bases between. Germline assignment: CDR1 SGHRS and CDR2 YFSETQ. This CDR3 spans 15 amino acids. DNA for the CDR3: TGCGCCAGCAGGCCCAGGGGGAGGTCGTTCAATGAGCAGTTCTTC. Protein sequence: CASRPRGRSFNEQFF.

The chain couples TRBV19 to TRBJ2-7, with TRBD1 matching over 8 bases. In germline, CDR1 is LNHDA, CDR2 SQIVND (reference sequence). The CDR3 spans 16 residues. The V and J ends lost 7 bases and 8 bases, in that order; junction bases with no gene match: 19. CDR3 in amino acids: CASTDPRAGGKVQQYF. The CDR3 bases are TGTGCCAGTACCGACCCCCGGGCAGGGGGCAAGGTTCAGCAGTACTTC.